These 3 T cell receptor beta chains share one sample of origin, sequenced in a study of blood T cell repertoires in COVID-19. Produced via immunoSEQ multiplex PCR; TCRdb's table is partial and in-frame only. The table records 250,000 to 350,000 clones, roughly 87% of them present only once. The sequenced material came from peripheral blood. These receptors came from a man aged 18 to 30 with active or convalescent COVID-19.

Points on this clone: The limits of the CDR3 on the DNA are not certain, so only TCRdb's listed CDR3 is given. J is TRBJ1-5 and V is TRBV1. TRBV1 is flagged as a pseudogene. Counting both end residues, the CDR3 totals 16 amino acids. The CDR3 loop is CTSSQVGEGSNQPQHF.

The chain joins TRBV6-5 to TRBJ2-5; weak D call: TRBD1 (6 bases). The CDR3 consists of 12 residues. Trimming stripped 9 bases from V and 5 bases from J, with 13 bases between. The germline CDR1 and CDR2 sequences are MNHEY and SVGAGI. Written as DNA, the CDR3 is TGTGCCAGTCAGGGGAACGAGGAGACCCAGTACTTC. This gives the protein CASQGNEETQYF.

The rearrangement uses TRBV11-2 and TRBJ1-6; D gene unclear. The CDR3 has 13 amino acids. Germline V gene sequence: CDR1 SGHAT, CDR2 FQNNGV. V lost 0 bases, J lost 6 bases, and 3 bases lay in between. This CDR3 reads CASSLDLNSPLHF. CDR3 nucleotide sequence: TGTGCCAGCAGCTTAGATCTTAATTCACCCCTCCACTTT.